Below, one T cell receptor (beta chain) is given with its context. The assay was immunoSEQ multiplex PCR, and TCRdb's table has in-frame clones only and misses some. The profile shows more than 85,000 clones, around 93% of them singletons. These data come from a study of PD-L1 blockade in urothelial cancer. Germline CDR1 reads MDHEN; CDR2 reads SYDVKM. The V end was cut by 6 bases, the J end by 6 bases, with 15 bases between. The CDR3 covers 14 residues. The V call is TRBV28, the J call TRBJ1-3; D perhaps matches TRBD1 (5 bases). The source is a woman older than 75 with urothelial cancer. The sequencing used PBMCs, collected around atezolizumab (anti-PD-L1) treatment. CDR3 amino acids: CASSAGYWTNTIYF. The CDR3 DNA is TGTGCCAGCAGCGCAGGGTATTGGACAAACACCATATATTTT.